This is a list of T cell receptor beta chains from one sample in a study of post-analysis software for immune sequencing data. MiXCR, applied by TCRdb to the PCR reads, yields one record per CDR3 protein. The data contain some 890,000 distinct CDR3 sequences, approximately 57% of them seen just once; the ten biggest clones take up over 4%. The material sequenced was blood. The receptors stem from a girl aged 5-17 years with multiple sclerosis. The conserved cysteine and the conserved F or W are not part of the CDR3 here. Each record gives: J gene, V gene, CDR3 protein.

- TRBV29-1 SVVGGSYNEQY
TRBJ2-7 TRBV12-3/TRBV12-4 ASRSGFSYEQY
TRBJ2-7 TRBV20-1 RAAGVAEQY
TRBJ2-1 TRBV6-1 ASSGLTTSGASYNEQF
TRBJ2-7 TRBV5-1 ASSAGSGGLYEQY
TRBJ1-2 TRBV20-1 SAKPLTGFGYT
TRBJ2-1 TRBV5-1 ASRETSSHEQF
TRBJ1-2 TRBV3-1 ASSQDVGQGVYGYT
TRBJ2-7 TRBV3-1 ASSRDLPGTAITYEQY
TRBJ2-7 TRBV20-1 SAGGPRYEQY
TRBJ1-1 TRBV27 ASSLGHLNTEAF
TRBJ2-4 TRBV2 AGTASGQGLNIQY
TRBJ1-2 TRBV25-1 ASNSDRADLNYGYT
TRBJ1-6 TRBV6-5 ASSYQGWGSPLH
TRBJ2-1 TRBV20-1 SAPIVLEQF
TRBJ2-5 TRBV9 ASSVGRGTQGETQY
TRBJ2-3 TRBV20-1 SARDRLTSGMADTQY
TRBJ2-7 TRBV5-1 ASSPGGTLSSYEQY
TRBJ2-7 TRBV29-1 SVGVSFTYKQY
TRBJ2-3 TRBV9 ASSVGGAPTDTQY
TRBJ1-2 TRBV25-1 ASGLGLGNYGYT
TRBJ2-7 TRBV4-2 ASSQEGQGVYEQY
TRBJ2-3 TRBV20-1 SASTSNTQY
TRBJ2-5 TRBV6-2/TRBV6-3 ASSFTGLAGQWEQY
TRBJ1-2 TRBV29-1 SVTGGPGYT
TRBJ2-6 TRBV12-3/TRBV12-4 ASSLSVSGANVLT
TRBJ2-7 TRBV12-3/TRBV12-4 ASSFTWGEKEQY
TRBJ1-2 TRBV2 ASDREGDYGYT
TRBJ2-1 TRBV3-1 ASSQANNEQF
TRBJ2-5 TRBV20-1 SARGAATQY
TRBJ1-1 TRBV10-3 AISGGQRNTEAF
TRBJ2-4 TRBV2 ASSEVPGALNIQY
TRBJ2-5 TRBV3-1 ASSQAPAGERQETQY
TRBJ2-3 TRBV5-5 ASSPDRPRSDTQY
TRBJ2-1 TRBV2 ASSLPSGSRDEQF
TRBJ2-5 TRBV3-1 ASSQDKLQETQY
TRBJ2-1 TRBV4-1 ASSQYGTGKSSYNEQF
- TRBV20-1 SARVRGLAGVPYEQY
TRBJ2-7 TRBV6-2/TRBV6-3 ASSYSAATTYEQY
TRBJ1-6 TRBV6-5 ASSERSNSPLH